The 15 T cell receptor beta chains in this list originate from one sample, sequenced in a study of shared clonotypes between healthy human individuals. The assay was immunoSEQ multiplex PCR, and TCRdb's table has in-frame clones only and misses some. The data hold 2 million to 2.5 million clones, with less than 95% observed a single time. Sample: naive CD4+ T cells from PBMCs. Subset: CD45RA+ positively selected. The receptors come from a man aged 18 to 29 in good health. Some clones in this sample may be carry-over from other donors' samples.

This clone was counted a single time. The V and J genes are TRBV6-1 and TRBJ2-7, with D possibly matching TRBD1 (6 bases). The V and J ends lost 1 base and 2 bases respectively, with 12 bases between them. Germline CDR1 reads MNHNS; CDR2 reads SASEGT. This CDR3 region has 15 residues. In nucleotides, the CDR3 is TGTGCCAGCAGTGAAGGTTCAGGGGTGACCTACGAGCAGTACTTC. This codes for CASSEGSGVTYEQYF.

V gene TRBV6-5 combines with J gene TRBJ1-1; D is perhaps TRBD1 (5 bases). Per the germline V gene, CDR1 is MNHEY and CDR2 is SVGAGI. V lost 2 bases, J lost 8 bases, and 9 bases lay in between. This CDR3 region has 12 residues. The DNA of the CDR3 is TGTGCCAGCAGTTACAGGGACGGGGAAGCTTTCTTT. Residues: CASSYRDGEAFF.

V gene TRBV7-7 combines with J gene TRBJ2-5; no clear D gene. The CDR3 consists of 14 residues. With 4 bases removed from V and 6 bases from J, the gap between germline ends came to 15 bases. Germline V lookup: CDR1 SSHAT, CDR2 FNYEAQ (reference sequence). The CDR3 coding sequence is TGTGCCAGCAGCTCCGCCGGGCCTCAGCAGACCCAGTACTTC. Translating it yields CASSSAGPQQTQYF.

The chain combines TRBV6-7 with TRBJ2-7; 11 bases agree with TRBD2. TRBV6-7 is an open reading frame, and its role is uncertain. Losses at the gene ends were 5 bases for V and 1 base for J; bases not matched to a gene: 7. This CDR3 comprises 16 residues. The CDR3 sequence is CASSTRTSGLSYEQYF. CDR3 DNA: TGTGCCAGCAGTACACGGACTAGCGGGTTATCCTACGAGCAGTACTTC.

In its sample, this clone was seen a few times. Other DNA sequences in this sample translate to the same CDR3. CDR3 coding DNA: TGTGCCAGCAGTTATGGCGTTGAAGCTTTCTTT. It codes for CASSYGVEAFF. The rearrangement uses TRBV6-5 and TRBJ1-1; D uncertain. The CDR3 contains 11 residues. The germline V gene encodes CDR1 MNHEY and CDR2 SVGAGI. V lost 3 bases and J 7 bases, leaving 6 bases between the germline ends.

This clone has just one count. This chain joins TRBV29-1 and TRBJ2-6; a weak D match, TRBD2 (6 bases). Germline V CDR1 and CDR2: SQVTM, ANQGSEA. The CDR3 spans 14 residues. V was pared by 3 bases and J by 2 bases, with 8 bases between. The CDR3 DNA reads TGCAGCGTTGAGCTAGCGCCTGGGGCCAACGTCCTGACTTTC. Protein sequence: CSVELAPGANVLTF.

The chain couples TRBV7-2 to TRBJ2-7; TRBD1 or TRBD2 may be the D gene (5 bases each). CDR1 and CDR2 from the germline V gene are SGHTA and FQGNSA. The CDR3 has 15 residues. The V end lost 0 bases, the J end lost 7 bases, and 16 bases lay between the germline ends. CDR3 region: CASSLATLLGEEQYF. DNA for the CDR3: TGTGCCAGCAGCTTAGCTACGCTACTGGGGGAGGAGCAGTACTTC.

The chain carries TRBV5-1 and TRBJ1-1, with D hard to call. Germline assignment: CDR1 SGHRS and CDR2 YFSETQ. V shed 0 bases and J shed 0 bases, with 9 bases lying between them. The CDR3 runs 15 residues. DNA of the CDR3: TGCGCCAGCAGCTTGGCCCATCAAATGAACACTGAAGCTTTCTTT. It yields the protein CASSLAHQMNTEAFF.

Turning to this clone: Other DNA sequences of this sample code for an identical CDR3. The genes are TRBV7-3 and TRBJ1-5; D is ambiguous. This CDR3 is 13 amino acids long. V lost 0 bases and J 3 bases, leaving 3 bases between the germline ends. CDR1 SGHTA and CDR2 FQGTGA come from the germline V gene. CDR3 amino acids: CASSLTPNQPQHF. CDR3 nucleotides: TGTGCCAGCAGCTTAACACCCAATCAGCCCCAGCATTTT.

This clone has a single count. The rearrangement uses TRBV28 and TRBJ1-4, with D tentatively TRBD1 (6 bases). Germline V gene sequence: CDR1 MDHEN, CDR2 SYDVKM. Trimming removed 2 bases from V and 5 bases from J, with 9 bases in between. This CDR3 has 14 amino acids. The CDR3 nucleotides read TGTGCCAGCAGTTTAAGAGGGGGAAATGAAAAACTGTTTTTT. The encoded protein is CASSLRGGNEKLFF. Together with reference TRBV28 and TRBJ1-4, the CDR3 gives the full variable domain: DVKVTQSSRYLVKRTGEKVFLECVQDMDHENMFWYRQDPGLGLRLIYFSYDVKMKEKGDIPEGYSVSREKKERFSLILESASTNQTSMYLCASSLRGGNEKLFFGSGTQLSVL.

In its sample, this clone was seen once. At the DNA level, this CDR3 is encoded by other sequences in the same sample as well. The rearrangement links TRBV20-1 to TRBJ2-5, with unresolved D. Trimming removed 6 bases from V and 0 bases from J, with 2 bases in between. CDR1 DFQATT and CDR2 SNEGSKA come from the germline V gene (reference sequence). This CDR3 has 10 amino acids. Here the CDR3 DNA reads TGCAGTGCCGACCAAGAGACCCAGTACTTC. Protein sequence: CSADQETQYF.

CDR3 protein: CASETGSVNTEAFF. Here the CDR3 DNA reads TGTGCCAGCGAAACAGGGAGTGTGAACACTGAAGCTTTCTTT. The chain uses TRBV28 and TRBJ1-1, with a possible D match to TRBD1 (6 bases). Per the germline V gene, CDR1 is MDHEN and CDR2 is SYDVKM. The CDR3 length is 14 residues. Trimming removed 8 bases from V and 0 bases from J, with 13 bases in between.

V is TRBV2 and J is TRBJ1-1; 10 nucleotides match TRBD1. Germline V gene sequence: CDR1 SNHLY, CDR2 FYNNEI. With V trimmed by 6 bases and J by 10 bases, 8 bases remained unmatched. The CDR3 covers 13 residues. The CDR3 loop reads CASSRQGAGGAFF. CDR3 in DNA: TGTGCCAGCAGCAGACAGGGGGCCGGGGGAGCTTTCTTT.

A remark on this clone: Other DNA sequences in this specimen translate into the identical CDR3. V is TRBV28 and J is TRBJ1-5, with D possibly being TRBD1 (6 bases). Germline CDR1 MDHEN, CDR2 SYDVKM. The CDR3 spans 14 residues. Trimming pared 4 bases from V and 1 base from J, leaving 8 bases between. The CDR3 loop reads CASSSGHSNQPQHF. The CDR3 region has the DNA TGTGCCAGCAGTTCGGGACACAGCAATCAGCCCCAGCATTTT.

V gene TRBV5-1 combines with J gene TRBJ1-1, with TRBD1 matching 8 bases. Per the germline V gene, CDR1 is SGHRS and CDR2 is YFSETQ. The CDR3 length is 11 residues. J gave up 11 bases and V 3 bases, and 3 bases lay outside the gene matches. Written as DNA, the CDR3 is TGCGCCAGCAGCTCACAGGGGGTCGCTTTCTTT. Protein: CASSSQGVAFF.